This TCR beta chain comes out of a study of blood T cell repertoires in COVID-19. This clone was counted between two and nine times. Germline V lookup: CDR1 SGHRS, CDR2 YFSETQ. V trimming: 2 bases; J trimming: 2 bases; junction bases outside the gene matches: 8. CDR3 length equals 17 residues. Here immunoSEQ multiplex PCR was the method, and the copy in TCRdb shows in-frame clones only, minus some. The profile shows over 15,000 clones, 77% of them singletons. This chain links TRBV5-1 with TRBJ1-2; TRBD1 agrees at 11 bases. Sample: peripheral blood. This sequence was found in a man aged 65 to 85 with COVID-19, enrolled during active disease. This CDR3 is CASSFGQGARRNYGYTF. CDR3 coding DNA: TGCGCCAGCAGCTTTGGACAGGGGGCGCGAAGAAACTATGGCTACACCTTC.